The rows below give T cell receptor beta chains drawn from one sample of a study of blood T cells in healthy people across ages. TCRdb re-called the 5' RACE reads with MiXCR, one entry per CDR3 protein. The data contain hundreds of thousands of distinct CDR3 sequences, 40% to 50% of them singletons. Input material: blood. The receptors here all came from a man older than 75 in good health. Each CDR3 is given with its conserved first and last residue. A D gene is named only where the DNA matches it firmly.

D	J	V	CDR3
TRBD1	TRBJ1-1	TRBV20-1	CSASSGFRTGGGAFF
-	TRBJ2-1	TRBV6-5	CASRPMVGDYNEQFF
-	TRBJ1-1	TRBV14	CASSLRTPKYTEAFF
TRBD1	TRBJ2-7	TRBV11-2	CASSFPDRGWSYEQYF
-	TRBJ1-1	TRBV25-1	CASNEPGEAFF
-	TRBJ2-7	TRBV4-2	CASSVALAAFYEQYF
TRBD2	TRBJ2-1	TRBV5-1	CASSETSASYNEQFF
-	TRBJ2-3	TRBV7-2	CASSLGSQGRGTQYF
-	TRBJ1-4	TRBV5-6	CASSGQGVQKLFF
-	TRBJ1-4	TRBV4-1	CASSQDDSPNEKLFF
-	TRBJ2-1	TRBV7-2	CASSPVDAGARREQFF
TRBD1	TRBJ2-5	TRBV7-8	CATQRTGVETQYF
TRBD2	TRBJ2-1	TRBV20-1	CSAFLAGADNEQFF
-	TRBJ1-2	TRBV4-1	CASSQVQGVYGYTF
-	TRBJ2-1	TRBV5-4	CASSGVLASDEQFF
-	TRBJ1-5	TRBV6-6	CASSDSYSNQPQHF
TRBD1	TRBJ2-3	TRBV6-5	CASSETGARTDTQYF
TRBD1	TRBJ2-1	TRBV20-1	CSASLQGGYNEQFF
-	TRBJ2-1	TRBV7-2	CASSFPGGEQFF
-	TRBJ1-4	TRBV20-1	CSARSGNRRSNEKLFF
TRBD2	TRBJ2-7	TRBV7-8	CASSFPPGLASSYEQYF
-	TRBJ1-6	TRBV20-1	CSAPRRAGNSLSHSPLHF
-	TRBJ2-7	TRBV20-1	CSAPGGGSEQYF
TRBD2	TRBJ2-7	TRBV29-1	CSVEAKVVAGLAVYEQYF
-	TRBJ2-1	TRBV6-5	CASSYRGSSYNEQFF
-	TRBJ2-3	TRBV29-1	CSVDGGETDTQYF
-	TRBJ1-2	TRBV6-5	CASSDESGRGGYTF
-	TRBJ2-6	TRBV12-3/TRBV12-4	CASSFRGHPSGANVLTF
TRBD1	TRBJ2-6	TRBV10-3	CAISDPTGELSFPSGANVLTF
-	TRBJ2-6	TRBV5-6	CASSFRTGANVPTF
-	TRBJ1-6	TRBV5-1	CASSLTGGPGYNSPLHF
-	TRBJ2-2	TRBV6-2/TRBV6-3	CASSYSTVGAGELFF
TRBD2	TRBJ2-3	TRBV29-1	CSVIIAGWTDTQYF
-	TRBJ2-1	TRBV10-2	CASSPGSLGVSSYNEQFF
TRBD1	TRBJ2-7	TRBV5-1	CASSRDSERYEQYF
-	-	TRBV9	CASSVGFRSSYNEQYF
-	TRBJ1-1	TRBV7-2	CASSLVSAEAFF
-	TRBJ2-5	TRBV4-1	CASSQDLAQKTQYF
TRBD2	TRBJ2-3	TRBV7-2	CACSLLASTSGGADTQYF
-	TRBJ2-7	TRBV25-1	CASKNGSYEQYF
TRBD1	TRBJ1-5	TRBV6-6	CASRPHRGAGNQPQHF
-	TRBJ1-5	TRBV3-1	CASSQELSNQPQHF
-	TRBJ1-6	TRBV12-3/TRBV12-4	CASTRAGLNSPLHF
-	TRBJ2-7	TRBV20-1	CSTREAAYEQYF
TRBD2	TRBJ2-5	TRBV7-2	CASSLDSGPHAETQYF
-	TRBJ2-7	TRBV7-3	CASSLTSAYEQYF
TRBD1	TRBJ2-1	TRBV20-1	CSALKGQSSYNEQFF
-	TRBJ1-5	TRBV15	CATSRVQGNQPQHF
TRBD1	-	TRBV27	CASRLQGAKGEQYF